Below, 11 T cell receptor beta chains from the same sample are listed, as sequenced in a study of T cells expressing NK-cell markers. TCRdb processed the 5' RACE reads again and assigns one entry to each CDR3 protein, with no DNA. This sample lists roughly 160,000 distinct CDR3 sequences; its ten largest clones have just over 20%. Specimen: blood T cells: a sorted CD56 or NKG2C T cell subset, CD4+ or CD8+ T cells, or bulk PBMC T cells (not recorded which). The receptors derive from a man aged 18-69 years in good health.

The V and J genes are TRBV6-5 and TRBJ1-5. This CDR3 has 13 residues. Germline CDR1 and CDR2: MNHEY and SVGAGI. CDR3 residues: CASSYGSGGPQHF.

This chain uses TRBV4-1 with TRBJ1-5; lacking DNA, the TRBD1 call made by TCRdb goes unchecked. Germline CDR1 is MGHRA and CDR2 is YSYEKL. The CDR3 runs to 16 residues. CDR3 residues: CASSHGQSYSNQPQHF.

V gene TRBV12-3 or TRBV12-4 combines with J gene TRBJ1-1; TCRdb selects TRBD1, and the lack of DNA leaves this call unchecked. The CDR3 is 14 residues long. The CDR3: CASNYQGVNTEAFF.

The V and J genes are TRBV24-1 and TRBJ2-5; absent DNA, TCRdb's TRBD2 call cannot be checked. The CDR3 contains 14 residues. The germline gives CDR1 KGHDR, CDR2 SFDVKD. The CDR3 protein is CAGGTSGGEETQYF.

This CDR3 is CASTQAPTTDTQYF. The chain carries TRBV2 and TRBJ2-3; there is no DNA to check the TCRdb D call of TRBD1. The CDR3 totals 14 residues. Germline V gene lookup returns CDR1 SNHLY and CDR2 FYNNEI.

The chain links TRBV13 to TRBJ2-7. Germline V lookup: CDR1 PRHDT, CDR2 FYEKMQ (reference sequence). The CDR3 loop spans 12 amino acids. This CDR3 is CASSVGVNEQYF.

The genes are TRBV11-1 and TRBJ2-1; TCRdb proposes TRBD2, but this gene call is untestable without DNA. There are 18 residues in the CDR3. Germline-derived CDR1 and CDR2 are SGHAT and FQDESV (reference sequence). CDR3 protein: CASSTTSGGARIRNEQFF.

The chain carries TRBV7-6 and TRBJ2-3; TCRdb selects TRBD1, and the lack of DNA leaves this call unchecked. Per germline, CDR1 SGHVS and CDR2 FNYEAQ. This CDR3 contains 15 residues. The CDR3 region is CASSLAGGRSDTQYF.

This chain links TRBV5-8 with TRBJ2-3; without DNA, the TCRdb call of TRBD2 cannot be checked. Germline CDR1 and CDR2: SGHTS and YDEGEE. This CDR3 spans 15 amino acids. CDR3 residues: CASSSGLAGHDTQYF.

The gene calls are TRBV27 and TRBJ1-6; TCRdb's assignment of TRBD1 cannot be checked, as there is no DNA. Germline loops: CDR1 MNHEY, CDR2 SMNVEV (reference sequence). The CDR3 spans 15 residues. The CDR3 loop reads CASSPNPGGNSPLHF.

The CDR3 sequence is CASSPTSGGVNEQFF. This chain joins TRBV6-1 and TRBJ2-1; TCRdb indicates TRBD2, and absent DNA this call remains unverified. Germline values: CDR1 MNHNS, CDR2 SASEGT. CDR3 length: 15 residues.